The 17 T cell receptor beta chains below were found in one sample sequenced in a study of blood T cells in healthy people across ages. A second PCR of about 7 to 11 cycles used a sample-barcoded 5' primer and a J-beta primer mix. MiXCR was run by TCRdb on the 5' RACE reads, yielding one entry per CDR3 protein. The data contain around 1,900,000 distinct CDR3 sequences, 35% to 50% of them singletons. Sequenced material: blood. The receptor set was obtained from a human donor in good health.

The chain employs TRBV6-6 and TRBJ2-1; 9 nucleotides match TRBD1. The CDR3 spans 16 residues. V trimming: 2 bases; J trimming: 2 bases; junction bases outside the gene matches: 4. Germline assignment: CDR1 MNHNY and CDR2 SVGAGI (reference sequence). The CDR3, as DNA: TGTGCCAGCAGTTACGGAGGGACAGGGACCTACAATGAGCAGTTCTTC. Protein: CASSYGGTGTYNEQFF.

This clonotype was counted many times. The chain recombines TRBV5-1 with TRBJ1-2; D is ambiguous. This CDR3 spans 16 amino acids. CDR1 SGHRS and CDR2 YFSETQ come from the germline V gene. The V end lost 2 bases, the J end lost 2 bases, and 16 bases lay between the germline ends. The CDR3 nucleotides read TGCGCCAGCAGCTTTGCCGCCAGATTAGACAACTATGGCTACACCTTC. The encoded protein is CASSFAARLDNYGYTF.

The chain employs TRBV7-8 and TRBJ2-1; 14 bases map to TRBD2. Germline loops: CDR1 SGHVS, CDR2 FQNEAQ. CDR3 size: 16 residues. J gave up 9 bases and V 7 bases, and 11 bases lay outside the gene matches. The CDR3 DNA sequence: TGTGCCAGCACTCATTCGAGACTAGCGGGGGGGCGTGAGCAGTTCTTC. Its translation is CASTHSRLAGGREQFF.

This chain joins TRBV3-1 and TRBJ1-6, with D perhaps TRBD1 (5 bases). The V and J ends lost 4 bases and 5 bases respectively, with 15 bases between them. Germline lookup yields CDR1 LGHDT and CDR2 YNNKEL (reference sequence). CDR3 length: 16 amino acids. CDR3 sequence: CASSRGGEGNNSPLHF. The DNA of the CDR3 is TGTGCCAGCAGCCGTGGGGGGGAAGGGAATAATTCACCCCTCCACTTT.

The V call is TRBV2, the J call TRBJ2-2; D is ambiguous. Germline values: CDR1 SNHLY, CDR2 FYNNEI. V lost 9 bases to trimming and J lost 4 bases, with 15 bases between them. CDR3 length equals 14 residues. CDR3 loop: CASNEMVSTGELFF. The CDR3 DNA is TGTGCCAGTAATGAGATGGTATCCACCGGGGAGCTGTTTTTT.

This clonotype occurred a few times. The chain has TRBV29-1 and TRBJ2-7; TRBD1 matches at 9 bases. The CDR3 extends over 15 amino acids. Germline CDR1 and CDR2: SQVTM and ANQGSEA. V lost 6 bases and J lost 5; bases outside the gene matches: 14. The CDR3 DNA reads TGCAGCGTCGTGGAAGTTGCCGGGACAGGGAACGAGCAGTACTTC. As protein: CSVVEVAGTGNEQYF.

This clonotype was detected only a few times. CDR3 bases: TGTGCCAGCAGTCCTCGATGGGGGGAGACCCAGTACTTC. Residues: CASSPRWGETQYF. This chain uses TRBV6-2 or TRBV6-3 with TRBJ2-5; D is possibly TRBD1 or TRBD2 (5 bases each). The germline gives CDR1 MNHEY, CDR2 SVGEGT. The CDR3 has 13 amino acids. The germline V and J ends were trimmed by 5 bases and 5 bases, with 12 bases remaining between them.

The table lists this clonotype with a count of one. The chain couples TRBV3-1 to TRBJ1-1; D is unresolved. Trimming left V 5 bases short and J 4 bases short, with 11 bases between. CDR1 LGHDT and CDR2 YNNKEL come from the germline V gene (reference sequence). The CDR3 contains 13 residues. Written as DNA, the CDR3 is TGTGCCAGCAGCGGACGATGGGGCACTGAAGCTTTCTTT. This gives the protein CASSGRWGTEAFF.

This clonotype was recorded at least ten times. The chain has TRBV7-2 and TRBJ2-7; D is unclear. Trimming stripped 1 base from V and 2 bases from J, with 6 bases between. CDR3 length equals 13 residues. Germline lookup yields CDR1 SGHTA and CDR2 FQGNSA. CDR3 nucleotide sequence: TGTGCCAGCAGCTTAGTGGGCCCCTACGAGCAGTACTTC. Translating gives CASSLVGPYEQYF.

This clonotype was counted a few times. J is TRBJ2-7 and V is TRBV4-1, with D unresolved. Germline values: CDR1 MGHRA, CDR2 YSYEKL. V lost 1 base, J lost 4 bases, and 11 bases lay in between. The CDR3 has 14 amino acids. The CDR3 nucleotides read TGCGCCAGCAGCCAAGTCAAAGCTAAATACGAGCAGTACTTC. It encodes CASSQVKAKYEQYF.

This sequence joins TRBV3-1 and TRBJ1-1, with no clear D. The germline V gene has CDR1 LGHDT and CDR2 YNNKEL (reference sequence). This CDR3 has 15 residues. The germline V and J ends were trimmed by 6 bases and 1 base, with 15 bases remaining between them. The chain's CDR3 is CASSPTGLRNTEAFF. The CDR3 DNA reads as TGTGCCAGCAGTCCGACTGGACTCAGGAACACTGAAGCTTTCTTT.

This sequence joins TRBV6-5 and TRBJ2-6; tentatively, D is TRBD1 or TRBD2 (5 bases each). The CDR3 runs 17 residues. V lost 5 bases, J lost 0 bases, and 14 bases lay in between. The germline V gene has CDR1 MNHEY and CDR2 SVGAGI. In DNA, the CDR3 is TGTGCCAGCAGTCACCGGGACGGTAACTCTGGGGCCAACGTCCTGACTTTC. The encoded protein is CASSHRDGNSGANVLTF.

The chain has TRBV9 and TRBJ1-5; TRBD1 might be the D (5 bases). Per germline, CDR1 SGDLS and CDR2 YYNGEE. This CDR3 is built from 15 residues. The V end lost 0 bases, the J end lost 6 bases, and 13 bases lay between the germline ends. Here the CDR3 reads CASSVGGGRGQPQHF. In nucleotides, the CDR3 is TGTGCCAGCAGCGTAGGCGGTGGTAGGGGTCAGCCCCAGCATTTT.

The chain employs TRBV21-1 and TRBJ2-7; the D call of TRBD1 is as the table states it, not checked on the DNA. TRBV21-1 is marked as a pseudogene. The CDR3 spans 15 residues. The CDR3 protein is CASSQPGTGIGEQYF. The DNA for the CDR3 is TGTGCCAGCAGCCAACCCGGGACAGGGATTGGCGAGCAGTACTTC.

The chain has TRBV4-3 and TRBJ2-1, with TRBD2 matching over 7 bases. The CDR3 covers 16 residues. Germline V gene data show CDR1 as LGHNA and CDR2 as YSLEER. J gave up 2 bases and V 2 bases, and 6 bases lay outside the gene matches. CDR3 DNA: TGCGCCAGCAGCCAACTTGCCGGGGGGACCTACAATGAGCAGTTCTTC. Translated: CASSQLAGGTYNEQFF.

V is TRBV2 and J is TRBJ2-5; D might be TRBD1 (5 bases). The CDR3 consists of 14 residues. V was pared by 5 bases and J by 4 bases, with 14 bases between. Germline CDR1 SNHLY, CDR2 FYNNEI. CDR3 residues: CASSRALRGETQYF. In DNA, the CDR3 is TGTGCCAGCAGTAGGGCTTTAAGGGGAGAGACCCAGTACTTC.

This clonotype was seen a few times. The chain is built from TRBV20-1 and TRBJ2-7, with TRBD2 identical over 7 bases. The germline gives CDR1 DFQATT, CDR2 SNEGSKA (reference sequence). The V segment lost 0 bases and the J segment 5 bases; nucleotides outside the gene matches: 16. This CDR3 has 17 amino acids. Here the CDR3 reads CSARDLRWRLAGDEQYF. The CDR3 nucleotides are TGCAGTGCTAGAGATCTAAGGTGGAGACTAGCTGGGGACGAGCAGTACTTC.